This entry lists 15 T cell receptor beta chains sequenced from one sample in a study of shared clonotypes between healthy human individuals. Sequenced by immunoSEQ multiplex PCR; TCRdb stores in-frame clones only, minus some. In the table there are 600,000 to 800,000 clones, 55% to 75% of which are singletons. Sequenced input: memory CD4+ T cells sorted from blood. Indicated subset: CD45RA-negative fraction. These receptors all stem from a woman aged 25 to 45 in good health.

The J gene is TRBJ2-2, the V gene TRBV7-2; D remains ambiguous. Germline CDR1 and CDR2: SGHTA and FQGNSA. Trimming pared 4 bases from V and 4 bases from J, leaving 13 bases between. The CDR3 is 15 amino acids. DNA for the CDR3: TGTGCCAGCAGCTCCTCAGCCCTCGTCACCGGGGAGCTGTTTTTT. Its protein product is CASSSSALVTGELFF.

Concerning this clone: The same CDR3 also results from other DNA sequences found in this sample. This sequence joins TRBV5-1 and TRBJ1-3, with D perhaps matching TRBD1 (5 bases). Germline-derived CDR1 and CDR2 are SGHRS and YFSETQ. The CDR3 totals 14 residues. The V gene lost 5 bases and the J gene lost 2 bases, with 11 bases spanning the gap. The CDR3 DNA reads TGCGCCAGCAGTCCTGGGACGGCTGGAAACACCATATATTTT. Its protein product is CASSPGTAGNTIYF.

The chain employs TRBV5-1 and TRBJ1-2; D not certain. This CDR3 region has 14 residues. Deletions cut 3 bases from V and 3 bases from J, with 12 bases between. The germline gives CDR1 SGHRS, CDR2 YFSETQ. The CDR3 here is CASSSSVGDYGYTF. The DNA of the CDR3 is TGCGCCAGCAGCTCGTCCGTCGGAGACTATGGCTACACCTTC.

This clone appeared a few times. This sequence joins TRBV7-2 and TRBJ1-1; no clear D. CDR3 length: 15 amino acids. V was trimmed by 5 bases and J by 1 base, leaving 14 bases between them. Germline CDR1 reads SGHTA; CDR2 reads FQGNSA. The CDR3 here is CASSPKTATNTEAFF. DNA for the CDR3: TGTGCCAGCAGCCCGAAAACAGCTACGAACACTGAAGCTTTCTTT.

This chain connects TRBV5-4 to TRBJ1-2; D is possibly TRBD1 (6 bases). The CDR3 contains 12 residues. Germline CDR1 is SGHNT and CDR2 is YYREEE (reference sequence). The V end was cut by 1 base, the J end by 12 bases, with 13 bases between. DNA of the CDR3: TGTGCCAGCAGCTTGTATGACAGGTATCACACCTTC. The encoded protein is CASSLYDRYHTF.

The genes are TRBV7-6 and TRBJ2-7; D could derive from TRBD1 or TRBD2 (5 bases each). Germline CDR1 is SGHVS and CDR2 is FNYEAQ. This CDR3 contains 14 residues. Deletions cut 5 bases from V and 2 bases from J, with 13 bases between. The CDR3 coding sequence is TGTGCCAGCAGCACCGGGACGGCAGCCTACGAGCAGTACTTC. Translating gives CASSTGTAAYEQYF.

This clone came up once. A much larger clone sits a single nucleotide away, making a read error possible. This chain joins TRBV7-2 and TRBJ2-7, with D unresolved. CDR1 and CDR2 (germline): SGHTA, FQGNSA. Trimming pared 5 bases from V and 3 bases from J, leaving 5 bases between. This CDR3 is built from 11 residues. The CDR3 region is CASSRNYEQYF. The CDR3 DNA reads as TGTGCCAGCAGCCGCAACTACGAGCAGTACTTC.

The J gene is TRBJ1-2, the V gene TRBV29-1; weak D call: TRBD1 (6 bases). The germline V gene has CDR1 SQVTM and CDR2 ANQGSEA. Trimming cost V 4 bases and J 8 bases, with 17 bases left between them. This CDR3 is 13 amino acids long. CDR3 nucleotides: TGCAGCGTTGTGGGGGGCGCCCCTAAAGGCTACACCTTC. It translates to CSVVGGAPKGYTF.

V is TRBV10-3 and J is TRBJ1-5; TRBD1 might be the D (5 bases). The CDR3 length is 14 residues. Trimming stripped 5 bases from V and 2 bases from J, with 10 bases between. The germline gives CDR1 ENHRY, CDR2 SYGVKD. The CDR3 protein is CAISSVGGNQPQHF. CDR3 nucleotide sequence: TGTGCCATCAGTTCCGTGGGGGGCAATCAGCCCCAGCATTTT.

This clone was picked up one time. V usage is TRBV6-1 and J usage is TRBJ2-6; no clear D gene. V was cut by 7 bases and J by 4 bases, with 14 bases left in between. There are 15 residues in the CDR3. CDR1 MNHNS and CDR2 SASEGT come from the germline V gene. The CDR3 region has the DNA TGTGCCAGCAAGAGATTGACGACAGGGGCCAACGTCCTGACTTTC. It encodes CASKRLTTGANVLTF.

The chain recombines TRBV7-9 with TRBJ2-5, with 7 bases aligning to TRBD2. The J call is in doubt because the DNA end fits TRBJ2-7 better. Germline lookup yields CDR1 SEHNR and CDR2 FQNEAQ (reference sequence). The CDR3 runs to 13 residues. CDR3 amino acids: CASSLAAGDEQYF. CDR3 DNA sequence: TGTGCCAGCAGCTTAGCGGCGGGAGACGAGCAGTACTTC.

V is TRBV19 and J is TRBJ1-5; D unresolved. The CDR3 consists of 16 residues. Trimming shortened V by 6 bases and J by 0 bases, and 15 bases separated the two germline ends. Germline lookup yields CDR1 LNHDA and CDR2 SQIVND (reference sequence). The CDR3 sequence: CASSLNHIASNQPQHF. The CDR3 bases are TGTGCCAGTAGCCTAAACCACATTGCTAGCAATCAGCCCCAGCATTTT.

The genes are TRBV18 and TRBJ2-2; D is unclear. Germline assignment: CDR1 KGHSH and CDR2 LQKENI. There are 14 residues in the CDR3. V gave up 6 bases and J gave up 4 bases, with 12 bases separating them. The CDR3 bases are TGTGCCAGCTCTCCTGGGTTCCCCACCGGGGAGCTGTTTTTT. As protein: CASSPGFPTGELFF. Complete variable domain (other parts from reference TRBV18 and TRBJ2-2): NAGVMQNPRHLVRRRGQEARLRCSPMKGHSHVYWYRQLPEEGLKFMVYLQKENIIDESGMPKERFSAEFPKEGPSILRIQQVVRGDSAAYFCASSPGFPTGELFFGEGSRLTVL.

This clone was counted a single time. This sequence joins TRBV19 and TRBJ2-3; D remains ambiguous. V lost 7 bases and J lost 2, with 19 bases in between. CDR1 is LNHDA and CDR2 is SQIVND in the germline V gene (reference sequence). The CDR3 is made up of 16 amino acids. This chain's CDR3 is CASTSRAHPYTDTQYF. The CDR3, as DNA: TGTGCCAGTACCTCTCGGGCACACCCATACACAGATACGCAGTATTTT.

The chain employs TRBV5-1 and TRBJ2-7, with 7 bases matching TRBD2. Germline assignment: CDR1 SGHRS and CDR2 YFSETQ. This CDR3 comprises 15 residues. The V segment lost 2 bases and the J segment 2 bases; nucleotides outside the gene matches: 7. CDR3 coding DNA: TGCGCCAGCAGCTTTGCGCCTAGCGGACCCTACGAGCAGTACTTC. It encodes CASSFAPSGPYEQYF.